These T cell receptor beta chains were read from a single sample in a study of CD8 T cell repertoires and HIV-1 epitope variants. Their antigens are not known. TCRdb's table, derived via immunoSEQ multiplex PCR, lists solely in-frame clones and lacks some. This table holds approximately 5,600 clones, more than 65% found once. The sequenced material came from cultured CD8+ T cells derived from PBMCs. The receptors here all came from a male donor with HIV. Both conserved end residues are part of each CDR3. The order of the fields is D gene, V gene, clone size, J gene, CDR3 DNA, CDR3 protein. D genes are given only for firm matches. Expanded clones get a size class; other rows say once, few or many, or leave the size out.

d_gene: NA; v_gene: TRBV25-1; abundance: NA; j_gene: TRBJ2-2; CDR3nt: TGTGCCAGCCATCTCACCGGGGAGCTGTTTTTT; CDR3aa: CASHLTGELFF
d_gene: NA; v_gene: TRBV4-3; abundance: few; j_gene: TRBJ1-4; CDR3nt: TGCGCCAGCAGCCAAGATCCTAGGACAGCGAATGAAAAACTGTTTTTT; CDR3aa: CASSQDPRTANEKLFF
d_gene: NA; v_gene: TRBV7-2; abundance: NA; j_gene: TRBJ2-3; CDR3nt: TGTGCCAGCCCCCAATATCCCCGTTACCCAGATACGCAGTATTTT; CDR3aa: CASPQYPRYPDTQYF
d_gene: NA; v_gene: TRBV18; abundance: few; j_gene: TRBJ2-7; CDR3nt: TGTGCCAGCTCGCAGCAGCCTTCGGGCGCCGAGCAGTACTTC; CDR3aa: CASSQQPSGAEQYF
d_gene: NA; v_gene: TRBV7-8; abundance: NA; j_gene: TRBJ2-1; CDR3nt: TGTGCCAGCAGTCGGACGCCCACCTACAATGAGCAGTTCTTC; CDR3aa: CASSRTPTYNEQFF
d_gene: TRBD2; v_gene: TRBV19; abundance: few; j_gene: TRBJ2-3; CDR3nt: TGTGCCAGTAGTATGAGTAGGATGGGGGGGAGTGCAGATACGCAGTATTTT; CDR3aa: CASSMSRMGGSADTQYF
d_gene: NA; v_gene: TRBV28; abundance: NA; j_gene: TRBJ1-3; CDR3nt: TGTGCCAGCAGTGGACCCTCTGGAAACACCATATATTTT; CDR3aa: CASSGPSGNTIYF
d_gene: NA; v_gene: TRBV5-4; abundance: NA; j_gene: TRBJ1-5; CDR3nt: TGTGCCAGCAGCTTGGACAATCAGCCCCAGCATTTT; CDR3aa: CASSLDNQPQHF
d_gene: NA; v_gene: TRBV6-5; abundance: NA; j_gene: TRBJ1-2; CDR3nt: TGTGCCAGCAGTCGGCGGCAGGGTGTTTATGGCTACACCTTC; CDR3aa: CASSRRQGVYGYTF
d_gene: TRBD1; v_gene: TRBV5-8; abundance: NA; j_gene: TRBJ2-6; CDR3nt: TGTGCCAGCAGCTTGGTGGAGACAGGGGATTTGACTGGGGCCAACGTCCTGACTTTC; CDR3aa: CASSLVETGDLTGANVLTF
d_gene: TRBD2; v_gene: TRBV6-5; abundance: few; j_gene: TRBJ2-5; CDR3nt: TGTGCCAGCAGTTACTCCGGGACTAGCGGCCAAGAGACCCAGTACTTC; CDR3aa: CASSYSGTSGQETQYF
d_gene: NA; v_gene: TRBV6-6; abundance: once; j_gene: TRBJ2-7; CDR3nt: TGTGCCAGCGATGACGGGCTTAACGAGCAGTACTTC; CDR3aa: CASDDGLNEQYF
d_gene: NA; v_gene: TRBV9; abundance: NA; j_gene: TRBJ1-2; CDR3nt: TGTGCCAGCAGCTACCTAGCTAACTATGGCTACACCTTC; CDR3aa: CASSYLANYGYTF
d_gene: NA; v_gene: TRBV7-7; abundance: few; j_gene: TRBJ2-3; CDR3nt: TGTGCCAGCAGCACCGGGCACAGGACAGATACGCAGTATTTT; CDR3aa: CASSTGHRTDTQYF
d_gene: NA; v_gene: TRBV28; abundance: NA; j_gene: TRBJ1-1; CDR3nt: TGTGCCAGCAGCCCCTCTGGGTACACTGAAGCTTTCTTT; CDR3aa: CASSPSGYTEAFF
d_gene: NA; v_gene: TRBV4-1; abundance: few; j_gene: TRBJ2-7; CDR3nt: TGCGCCAGCAGCCAAGATTCGAGTTCCCCCTACGAGCAGTACTTC; CDR3aa: CASSQDSSSPYEQYF
d_gene: TRBD1; v_gene: TRBV25-1; abundance: NA; j_gene: TRBJ2-5; CDR3nt: TGTGCCAGCAGGGGGACAGGGGGAGAGACCCAGTACTTC; CDR3aa: CASRGTGGETQYF
d_gene: NA; v_gene: TRBV27; abundance: once; j_gene: TRBJ1-4; CDR3nt: TGTGCCAGCGCCTTTAGAGGGTTGGGACGGGCTAATGAAAAACTGTTTTTT; CDR3aa: CASAFRGLGRANEKLFF
d_gene: TRBD1; v_gene: TRBV14; abundance: NA; j_gene: TRBJ2-2; CDR3nt: TGTGCCAGCAGCCAAGGCGCGGGTAGTACTGTTTTGGGACAGGGGCTCACCGGGGAGCTGTTTTTT; CDR3aa: CASSQGAGSTVLGQGLTGELFF
d_gene: NA; v_gene: TRBV6-5; abundance: NA; j_gene: TRBJ2-7; CDR3nt: TGTGCCAGCAGCGAAGGGACGGACTCCTACGAGCAGTACTTC; CDR3aa: CASSEGTDSYEQYF
d_gene: NA; v_gene: TRBV28; abundance: NA; j_gene: TRBJ2-5; CDR3nt: TGTGCCAGCAGGAAGGGGAAGTCCGGGGTTTACTTC; CDR3aa: CASRKGKSGVYF
d_gene: TRBD1; v_gene: TRBV9; abundance: NA; j_gene: TRBJ2-4; CDR3nt: TGTGCCAGCAGCGACTCCGGGACAGCAGAAAACATTCAGTACTTC; CDR3aa: CASSDSGTAENIQYF
d_gene: NA; v_gene: TRBV7-2; abundance: medium-sized; j_gene: TRBJ2-3; CDR3nt: TGTGCCAGCAGCTCCGTACTGGCGACAGATACGCAGTATTTT; CDR3aa: CASSSVLATDTQYF
d_gene: NA; v_gene: TRBV10-2; abundance: NA; j_gene: TRBJ1-1; CDR3nt: TGCGCCAGCAGTCCCACGGGGGAAACAGGACAAGCTTTCTTT; CDR3aa: CASSPTGETGQAFF
d_gene: NA; v_gene: TRBV11-2; abundance: NA; j_gene: TRBJ1-1; CDR3nt: TGTGCCAGCAGCTCGCAGCTGAACACTGAAGCTTTCTTT; CDR3aa: CASSSQLNTEAFF
d_gene: NA; v_gene: TRBV7-3; abundance: NA; j_gene: TRBJ2-7; CDR3nt: TGTGCCAGCAGCTCGTCACAGGGCTACGAGCAGTACTTC; CDR3aa: CASSSSQGYEQYF
d_gene: NA; v_gene: TRBV6-1; abundance: NA; j_gene: TRBJ2-7; CDR3nt: TGTGCCAGCAGTGAAGCGGTTGGCAGTCTCTACGAGCAGTACTTC; CDR3aa: CASSEAVGSLYEQYF
d_gene: NA; v_gene: TRBV30; abundance: few; j_gene: TRBJ2-4; CDR3nt: TGTGCCTGGAGTGCCGGGTCCGGGGCGGGAAACATTCAGTACTTC; CDR3aa: CAWSAGSGAGNIQYF
d_gene: NA; v_gene: TRBV6-5; abundance: few; j_gene: TRBJ2-1; CDR3nt: TGTGCCAGCAGTGAGGGGGGTGAGCAGTTCTTC; CDR3aa: CASSEGGEQFF